This is a list of T cell receptor beta chains from one sample in a study of T cell responses to AZD1222 COVID-19 vaccine. The repertoire was sequenced with immunoSEQ multiplex PCR; TCRdb's copy has only in-frame clones and lacks some. The sample lists 65,000 to 80,000 clones; approximately 90% were seen once. Here the sequenced sample was peripheral blood, taken 28 days after the second dose of the MenACWY control vaccine. Every receptor here comes from an adult who received the MenACWY meningococcal vaccine as a control. CDR3s include the opening cysteine and the closing phenylalanine or tryptophan. The D gene is left open where the match is weak. Clone size is given for some rows only: seen once, a few or many times, or a class if the clone is expanded.

CDR3 protein,CDR3 DNA,clone size,D gene,CDR3 length,J gene,V gene
CASSRGPQSGSPLHF,TGTGCCAGCAGCCGAGGCCCCCAATCTGGTTCACCCCTCCACTTT,.,.,15,TRBJ1-6,TRBV3-1/TRBV3-2
CASSQGTEETQYF,TGTGCCAGCAGCCAAGGGACGGAAGAGACCCAGTACTTC,.,.,13,TRBJ2-5,TRBV5-4
CASLGVSPDTQYF,TGTGCCAGCCTTGGGGTCAGCCCAGATACGCAGTATTTT,.,.,13,TRBJ2-3,TRBV18
CASSSPIWDTQYF,TGTGCCAGCAGCTCCCCTATCTGGGATACGCAGTATTTT,.,.,13,TRBJ2-3,TRBV5-8
CSASRAEDTQYF,TGCAGTGCTAGTCGGGCTGAAGATACGCAGTATTTT,.,.,12,TRBJ2-3,TRBV20-1
CASSRTGNNQPQHF,TGCGCCAGCAGCCGGACGGGAAACAATCAGCCCCAGCATTTT,.,.,14,TRBJ1-5,TRBV5-1
CASSRDSHSNQPQHF,TGTGCCAGCAGCCGGGACAGTCATAGCAATCAGCCCCAGCATTTT,.,TRBD1,15,TRBJ1-5,TRBV2
CASRSEGGRFEQYF,TGTGCCAGCAGAAGTGAGGGCGGGAGGTTCGAGCAGTACTTC,.,TRBD2,14,TRBJ2-7,TRBV28
CASSLVQGEYNEQFF,TGTGCCAGCAGCTTAGTACAGGGGGAATACAATGAGCAGTTCTTC,once,TRBD1,15,TRBJ2-1,TRBV7-2
CASSSLVHEQYF,TGTGCCAGCAGTTCCCTTGTCCACGAGCAGTACTTC,.,.,12,TRBJ2-7,TRBV11-2
CATSDTPGQAHNEQFF,TGTGCCACCAGTGATACACCGGGACAGGCACACAATGAGCAGTTCTTC,once,TRBD1,16,TRBJ2-1,TRBV24-1
CASSPSTGEKLFF,TGTGCCAGCAGCCCAAGTACGGGCGAAAAACTGTTTTTT,.,.,13,TRBJ1-4,TRBV9
CASSPDSGLVAEQYF,TGTGCCAGCAGCCCGGACAGTGGGTTGGTCGCCGAGCAGTACTTC,.,.,15,TRBJ2-7,TRBV7-2
CASSIGLAYTDTQYF,TGTGCCAGTAGTATAGGACTAGCGTATACAGATACGCAGTATTTT,.,TRBD2,15,TRBJ2-3,TRBV19
CASTRGRDSPLHF,TGTGCCAGCACCAGGGGGCGTGATTCACCCCTCCACTTT,.,TRBD1,13,TRBJ1-6,TRBV9
CASSPQPKLAPYEQYF,TGTGCCAGCAGCCCCCAACCAAAATTGGCCCCCTACGAGCAGTACTTC,large,.,16,TRBJ2-7,TRBV9
CASTPGLAGEISYNEQFF,TGTGCCAGCACCCCGGGGCTAGCGGGGGAAATTTCCTACAATGAGCAGTTCTTC,once,TRBD2,18,TRBJ2-1,TRBV6-2/TRBV6-3
CASSFPETANEKLFF,TGTGCCAGCAGTTTCCCCGAGACAGCAAATGAAAAACTGTTTTTT,.,.,15,TRBJ1-4,TRBV28
CASSKIFTGTGSSEAFF,TGTGCCAGCAGTAAAATCTTCACCGGGACAGGGTCGAGTGAAGCTTTCTTT,once,TRBD1,17,TRBJ1-1,TRBV6-4
CASSRTTGHLTYEQYF,TGTGCCAGCAGCCGCACTACGGGACACTTAACCTACGAGCAGTACTTC,few,.,16,TRBJ2-7,TRBV4-2
CAFSIAGPYNEQFF,TGTGCCTTCTCAATAGCGGGACCCTACAATGAGCAGTTCTTC,.,TRBD2,14,TRBJ2-1,TRBV30
CASSLVSGGYGYTF,TGCGCCAGCAGCTTAGTTTCAGGGGGCTATGGCTACACCTTC,.,TRBD1,14,TRBJ1-2,TRBV5-1
CASSVVPGGTDTQYF,TGTGCCAGCAGCGTAGTTCCGGGGGGCACAGATACGCAGTATTTT,.,.,15,TRBJ2-3,TRBV9
CASSLDLAGGDTDTQYF,TGTGCCAGCAGCTTGGACCTTGCGGGGGGGGACACAGATACGCAGTATTTT,.,TRBD2,17,TRBJ2-3,TRBV5-6
CATSDPNRYEQYF,TGTGCCACCAGTGATCCTAACAGGTACGAGCAGTACTTC,.,.,13,TRBJ2-7,TRBV24-1
CASSPVLGSGPFQETQYF,TGTGCCAGCAGCCCCGTGTTGGGCAGCGGCCCCTTCCAAGAGACCCAGTACTTC,.,.,18,TRBJ2-5,TRBV7-9
CASSPMAGVFPSGANVLTF,TGTGCCAGCAGCCCTATGGCGGGGGTATTTCCCTCTGGGGCCAACGTCCTGACTTTC,.,TRBD2,19,TRBJ2-6,TRBV13
CASRGDSAYGYTF,TGTGCCAGCAGGGGAGACAGTGCCTATGGCTACACCTTC,.,.,13,TRBJ1-2,TRBV28
CSVGQRNQPQHF,TGCAGCGTTGGACAGCGGAATCAGCCCCAGCATTTT,.,.,12,TRBJ1-5,TRBV29-1
CASSYSYGYTF,TGTGCCAGCAGTTACAGCTATGGCTACACCTTC,.,.,11,TRBJ1-2,TRBV6-2/TRBV6-3
CASSLAESYGYTF,TGTGCCAGCAGCTTAGCTGAAAGTTATGGCTACACCTTC,.,.,13,TRBJ1-2,TRBV7-9
CASSLVQGKEYGYTF,TGTGCCAGCAGCTTAGTACAGGGAAAGGAGTATGGCTACACCTTC,.,.,15,TRBJ1-2,TRBV7-2
CASTPNGRAVDTQYF,TGTGCCAGCACTCCTAACGGGAGGGCGGTAGATACGCAGTATTTT,.,TRBD2,15,TRBJ2-3,TRBV2
CASSTPLLTGSHYEQYF,TGTGCCAGCAGTACTCCCCTATTGACAGGGTCACACTACGAGCAGTACTTC,.,TRBD1,17,TRBJ2-7,TRBV28
CASSRGLFGTDTQYF,TGTGCCAGCAGCCGAGGACTGTTCGGCACAGATACGCAGTATTTT,.,.,15,TRBJ2-3,TRBV6-5
CASSPATGVMNTEAFF,TGTGCCAGCTCACCAGCTACAGGGGTAATGAACACTGAAGCTTTCTTT,.,TRBD1,16,TRBJ1-1,TRBV18
CASSFGQGNGYTF,TGTGCCAGCAGTTTTGGGCAGGGTAATGGCTACACCTTC,.,.,13,TRBJ1-2,TRBV12-3/TRBV12-4
CASSLEGRLIKLYNEQFF,TGTGCCAGCAGCTTGGAGGGCAGGTTAATCAAGTTATACAATGAGCAGTTCTTC,.,.,18,TRBJ2-1,TRBV5-6
CASSGLTGELFF,TGTGCCAGCAGTGGTCTCACCGGGGAGCTGTTTTTT,.,.,12,TRBJ2-2,TRBV2
CASSFQETQYF,TGCGCCAGCTCCTTTCAAGAGACCCAGTACTTC,.,.,11,TRBJ2-5,TRBV5-1
CASSWTQPNYGYTF,TGTGCCAGCAGTTGGACACAACCTAACTATGGCTACACCTTC,.,.,14,TRBJ1-2,TRBV2
CASSYRGGNSPLHF,TGTGCCAGCAGTTACCGGGGAGGAAATTCACCCCTCCACTTT,.,.,14,TRBJ1-6,TRBV6-2/TRBV6-3
CAIGGLAGRNTGELFF,TGTGCCATCGGTGGACTAGCGGGGAGGAACACCGGGGAGCTGTTTTTT,.,TRBD2,16,TRBJ2-2,TRBV10-3
CASSPPPVSGAEAFF,TGTGCCAGCTCACCACCCCCCGTATCGGGGGCTGAAGCTTTCTTT,.,.,15,TRBJ1-1,TRBV18
CASSPRLAGAINEQFF,TGTGCCAGCTCACCCAGACTAGCGGGAGCGATCAATGAGCAGTTCTTC,.,TRBD2,16,TRBJ2-1,TRBV18
CASSLPSQVNYGYTF,TGTGCCAGCAGTTTACCTTCGCAGGTTAACTATGGCTACACCTTC,.,.,15,TRBJ1-2,TRBV28
CASSGGRDLSGNTIYF,TGTGCCAGCAGCGGGGGCAGGGACCTCTCTGGAAACACCATATATTTT,.,.,16,TRBJ1-3,TRBV5-6
CASSLDFVSYNEQFF,TGTGCCAGCAGCCTGGACTTCGTCTCCTACAATGAGCAGTTCTTC,.,.,15,TRBJ2-1,TRBV3-1/TRBV3-2
CAWSVGQGVKEQYF,TGTGCCTGGAGTGTAGGACAGGGGGTAAAGGAGCAGTACTTC,.,TRBD1,14,TRBJ2-7,TRBV30
CASSQEHSQETQYF,TGTGCCAGCAGCCAAGAGCACAGCCAAGAGACCCAGTACTTC,.,.,14,TRBJ2-5,TRBV3-1/TRBV3-2
CAWGERSSYEQYF,TGTGCCTGGGGCGAGAGGAGCTCCTACGAGCAGTACTTC,.,.,13,TRBJ2-7,TRBV30
CASSLGRTGNQPQHF,TGTGCCAGCAGCTTAGGTCGGACAGGCAATCAGCCCCAGCATTTT,.,.,15,TRBJ1-5,TRBV11-3
CASSIRWRAQGSEQFF,TGTGCCAGCAGCATTAGGTGGAGGGCACAGGGATCTGAGCAGTTCTTC,.,.,16,TRBJ2-1,TRBV7-8
CASLGRDRGPSEQYF,TGTGCCAGCCTGGGAAGGGACAGGGGGCCAAGCGAGCAGTACTTC,.,TRBD1,15,TRBJ2-7,TRBV2
CASSYASGANHYGYTF,TGTGCCAGCAGTTACGCCAGCGGGGCCAATCACTATGGCTACACCTTC,once,.,16,TRBJ1-2,TRBV6-6
CASSSGHNSGNTIYF,TGCGCCAGCAGCTCCGGACACAACTCTGGAAACACCATATATTTT,.,.,15,TRBJ1-3,TRBV5-1
CASSLGAGGPDEQFF,TGCGCCAGCAGCTTGGGGGCGGGAGGGCCCGATGAGCAGTTCTTC,.,TRBD2,15,TRBJ2-1,TRBV5-1
CASSLGGRGYEQYF,TGTGCCAGCAGCTTAGGGGGCAGGGGGTACGAGCAGTACTTC,.,TRBD1,14,TRBJ2-7,TRBV7-2
CASKLAGDNTQYF,TGTGCCAGCAAACTAGCGGGAGATAATACGCAGTATTTT,.,TRBD2,13,TRBJ2-3,TRBV6-5